The clone carrying this T cell receptor beta chain has only a few counts. Its antigen is undetermined. This specimen comes from a study of blood T cells in healthy people across ages. With a J-beta primer mix and a sample-barcoded 5' primer, a second PCR ran about 7 to 12 cycles. Carrying 12 random nucleotides, a template-switch adaptor labeled each individual cDNA molecule. MiXCR was run by TCRdb on the 5' RACE reads, yielding one entry per CDR3 protein. The table records 710,000 or so distinct CDR3 sequences, 32% of them present only once. Study-level findings and limits: Observed TCR beta diversity per million T cells went down as age went up. This fall followed a roughly linear course with age. Higher naive T cell percentage went strongly together with higher TCR beta diversity.

The V gene lost 3 bases and the J gene lost 7 bases, with 9 bases spanning the gap. The germline gives CDR1 SQVTM, CDR2 ANQGSEA. This CDR3 contains 11 residues. The chain carries TRBV29-1 and TRBJ2-5; D is uncertain. The TCR comes from an elderly woman in good health. Sequencing was done on a sample of blood. CDR3 region: CSVEDGRTQYF. The CDR3 DNA follows: TGCAGCGTTGAGGACGGACGGACCCAGTACTTC.